The entry that follows covers one T cell receptor beta chain sequence. The germline V gene encodes CDR1 KGHDR and CDR2 SFDVKD. The CDR3 has 18 residues. V gave up 7 bases and J gave up 6 bases; unmatched junction bases: 17. These data are taken from a study of blood T cell repertoires in COVID-19. TCRdb's table, derived via immunoSEQ multiplex PCR, lists solely in-frame clones and lacks some. The sample includes about 200,000 clones, approximately 86% of them seen just once. This TCR was sampled from a woman between 40 and 55 years old with acute COVID-19. V usage is TRBV24-1 and J usage is TRBJ1-6; 7 bases fit TRBD1. Sequencing was carried out using PBMCs or T cells enriched from blood (not recorded which). The CDR3 DNA reads as TGTGCCACCAGAATCGGGACAGCCCCCTCACGGGGTAATTCACCCCTCCACTTT. This sequence encodes CATRIGTAPSRGNSPLHF.